The 12 T cell receptor beta chains below come from one sample, sequenced in a study of blood T cell repertoires in COVID-19. TCRdb's table, derived via immunoSEQ multiplex PCR, lists solely in-frame clones and lacks some. The sample contains 150,000 to 200,000 clones, roughly three quarters of which appear only once. The sample was PBMCs or T cells enriched from blood (not recorded which). The receptor source for this set is a woman between 45 and 65 years old with acute COVID-19.

The gene calls are TRBV7-8 and TRBJ1-1; D ambiguous. Per the germline V gene, CDR1 is SGHVS and CDR2 is FQNEAQ. This CDR3 is built from 14 residues. V lost 2 bases and J lost 1, with 8 bases in between. The CDR3 loop is CASSLMGKNTEAFF. CDR3 DNA sequence: TGTGCCAGCAGCTTAATGGGCAAGAACACTGAAGCTTTCTTT. Full variable domain (remainder filled in from reference TRBV7-8 and TRBJ1-1): GAGVSQSPRYKVAKRGQDVALRCDPISGHVSLFWYQQALGQGPEFLTYFQNEAQLDKSGLPSDRFFAERPEGSVSTLKIQRTQQEDSAVYLCASSLMGKNTEAFFGQGTRLTVV.

The chain has TRBV10-3 and TRBJ2-5; 7 bases are shared with TRBD1. Germline values: CDR1 ENHRY, CDR2 SYGVKD. The V gene end was trimmed by 5 bases and the J gene end by 2 bases; junction bases not matched to a gene: 14. The CDR3 has 17 amino acids. CDR3: CAISSYPPPGGQETQYF. In DNA form, the CDR3 reads TGTGCCATCAGTTCCTACCCCCCGCCAGGGGGTCAAGAGACCCAGTACTTC.

This rearrangement joins TRBV5-6 to TRBJ2-1; TRBD2 agrees at 8 bases. The CDR3 spans 15 residues. Germline CDR1 and CDR2: SGHDT and YYEEEE. The J segment lost 7 bases and the V segment lost 4 bases, leaving 10 bases of the junction unmatched. CDR3 DNA: TGTGCCAGCAGCCCTACCAGCGGGGGAATGAATGAGCAGTTCTTC. Translating gives CASSPTSGGMNEQFF.

The chain carries TRBV7-2 and TRBJ1-2; tentatively, D is TRBD1 (5 bases). V was shortened by 7 bases and J by 4 bases, with 16 bases between the two germline ends. There are 14 residues in the CDR3. Looked up from germline, CDR1 is SGHTA and CDR2 is FQGNSA. As DNA, the CDR3 is TGTGCCAGCACCTACAAGCAGGGTGGCTATGGCTACACCTTC. Amino acids: CASTYKQGGYGYTF.

The chain combines TRBV5-1 with TRBJ2-7; D uncertain. Per germline, CDR1 SGHRS and CDR2 YFSETQ. Trimming took off 7 bases at V and 0 bases at J, with 14 bases between the two ends. The CDR3 totals 14 residues. CDR3 residues: CASPPGGPSYEQYV. The CDR3, as DNA: TGCGCCAGCCCACCCGGCGGTCCCTCCTACGAGCAGTACGTC.

This clone was counted only a few times. The chain uses TRBV6-5 and TRBJ2-7; D perhaps matches TRBD1 (6 bases). The CDR3 is made up of 12 amino acids. The germline CDR1 and CDR2 sequences are MNHEY and SVGAGI. V was clipped by 4 bases and J by 4 bases, with 8 bases between them. The CDR3 DNA reads TGTGCCAGCAGTTCTCAGGGGTACGAGCAGTACGTC. Residues: CASSSQGYEQYV.

This sequence joins TRBV5-8 and TRBJ1-2; TRBD1 agrees at 12 bases. CDR3 size: 15 residues. Germline CDR1 and CDR2: SGHTS and YDEGEE. V trimming: 0 bases; J trimming: 7 bases; junction bases outside the gene matches: 4. The CDR3 loop reads CASSLVGTGGRGYTF. CDR3 in DNA: TGTGCCAGCAGCTTGGTAGGGACAGGGGGCCGTGGCTACACCTTC.

The chain joins TRBV2 to TRBJ2-1; 7 nucleotides align to TRBD1. Germline CDR1 reads SNHLY; CDR2 reads FYNNEI. The CDR3 is 14 residues long. J was trimmed by 7 bases and V by 6 bases; bases with no gene match: 9. CDR3 DNA sequence: TGTGCCAGCAGCCCACAGGGGACGTTTAATGAGCAGTTCTTC. Protein product: CASSPQGTFNEQFF.

The chain links TRBV5-5 to TRBJ1-5; the match to TRBD1 covers 7 bases. CDR1 SGHKS and CDR2 YYEKEE come from the germline V gene (reference sequence). The length of the CDR3 is 16 residues. V gave up 0 bases and J gave up 0 bases; unmatched junction bases: 3. In DNA form, the CDR3 reads TGTGCCAGCAGCTTGGGCAGGGGGTCTAGCAATCAGCCCCAGCATTTT. Protein sequence: CASSLGRGSSNQPQHF.

The chain uses TRBV7-9 and TRBJ2-2, with 7 bases lining up with TRBD1. The CDR3 length is 17 residues. The V gene's germline CDR1 is SEHNR and CDR2 FQNEAQ (reference sequence). After removal of 9 bases from V and 4 bases from J, the junction contained 17 bases not matched to a gene. CDR3 region: CASIPMIGTVGTGELFF. The CDR3, as DNA: TGTGCCAGTATTCCAATGATAGGGACAGTGGGCACCGGGGAGCTGTTTTTT.

The rearrangement joins TRBV6-5 to TRBJ2-3; TRBD1 agrees at 10 bases. The germline V gene encodes CDR1 MNHEY and CDR2 SVGAGI. The J segment lost 10 bases and the V segment lost 6 bases, leaving 13 bases of the junction unmatched. The CDR3 totals 15 residues. The CDR3 reads CASRPGQGGSFAQYF. DNA for the CDR3: TGTGCCAGCAGGCCCGGACAGGGGGGATCCTTTGCGCAGTATTTT.

V usage is TRBV6-6 and J usage is TRBJ2-4, with 7 nucleotides matching TRBD1. This CDR3 region has 19 residues. Germline lookup yields CDR1 MNHNY and CDR2 SVGAGI (reference sequence). Unmatched junction bases numbered 17, after V lost 6 bases and J lost 0 bases. CDR3 protein: CASRRGQAAALLAKNIQYF. The CDR3 DNA sequence: TGTGCCAGCAGACGAGGACAGGCCGCCGCCTTACTAGCCAAAAACATTCAGTACTTC.